These T cell receptor beta chains were read from a single sample in a study of T cell responses to AZD1222 COVID-19 vaccine. The data were produced by immunoSEQ multiplex PCR, yet TCRdb's version contains in-frame clones alone and is incomplete. The sample has roughly 150,000 clones, roughly 91% seen once. Sample: peripheral blood, taken on day 0 of AZD1222 vaccination. These receptors were collected from an adult in good health. Both conserved end residues are part of each CDR3. The order of the fields is D gene, J gene, clone size, CDR3 length, V gene, CDR3 protein, CDR3 DNA. D genes are given only for firm matches. Clone size appears in some rows only: once, few, many, or a class for an expanded clone.

NA TRBJ1-3 NA 16 TRBV6-5 CASSYSIGYSGNTIYF TGTGCCAGCAGTTACTCGATCGGTTACTCTGGAAACACCATATATTTT
TRBD1 TRBJ1-4 NA 12 TRBV18 CASSLYQGELFF TGTGCCAGCTCACTTTATCAGGGGGAACTGTTTTTT
TRBD2 TRBJ2-3 NA 16 TRBV2 CASNRARGGGADTQYF TGTGCCAGCAACCGCGCTAGGGGCGGGGGGGCTGATACGCAGTATTTT
TRBD1 TRBJ1-2 few 15 TRBV10-3 CAISERGQGRSGYTF TGTGCCATCAGTGAGAGGGGACAGGGGAGAAGTGGCTACACCTTC
NA TRBJ1-1 once 14 TRBV3-1/TRBV3-2 CASSQNLQGTEAFF TGTGCCAGCAGCCAAAACCTCCAGGGGACTGAAGCTTTCTTT
TRBD1 TRBJ1-5 NA 19 TRBV19 CASSMNRGRSSYSNQPQHF TGTGCCAGTAGTATGAACAGGGGGCGCAGTTCATATAGCAATCAGCCCCAGCATTTT
NA TRBJ1-4 once 14 TRBV7-2 CASSLPISGEKLFF TGTGCCAGCAGCTTACCAATCTCGGGGGAAAAACTGTTTTTT
NA TRBJ2-2 NA 15 TRBV6-5 CATYVLGPKPGELFF TGTGCCACATACGTTCTCGGGCCGAAACCCGGGGAGCTGTTTTTT
NA TRBJ1-5 once 15 TRBV19 CASTTMVAGNQPQHF TGTGCCAGTACTACCATGGTGGCAGGTAATCAGCCCCAGCATTTT
NA TRBJ2-2 NA 12 TRBV9 CASSVASGELFF TGTGCCAGCAGCGTAGCTTCCGGGGAGCTGTTTTTT
TRBD2 TRBJ2-1 NA 16 TRBV10-3 CAISEGQRGLRNEQFF TGTGCCATCAGTGAGGGCCAGCGGGGTTTACGCAATGAGCAGTTCTTC
NA TRBJ2-4 NA 16 TRBV5-6 CASSLYFSRGKNIQYF TGTGCCAGCAGCTTGTACTTCTCGAGGGGCAAAAACATTCAGTACTTC
NA TRBJ1-2 NA 13 TRBV2 CASNGPRGYGYTF TGTGCCAGCAATGGCCCACGGGGCTATGGCTACACCTTC
NA TRBJ1-5 NA 14 TRBV18 CASSQEVWYQPQHF TGTGCCAGCTCACAAGAAGTATGGTATCAGCCCCAGCATTTT
NA TRBJ2-7 NA 12 TRBV11-3 CASSLGDVEQYF TGTGCCAGCAGCTTAGGGGACGTAGAGCAGTACTTC
NA TRBJ1-6 NA 19 TRBV7-9 CASSFYLQGRQSGNSPLHF TGTGCCAGCAGCTTTTATCTACAGGGTAGGCAATCAGGCAATTCACCCCTCCACTTT
TRBD1 TRBJ1-2 NA 14 TRBV2 CASSGGGRLNGYTF TGTGCCAGCAGTGGAGGGGGCCGGCTAAATGGCTACACCTTC
NA TRBJ1-4 NA 13 TRBV29-1 CSVEFQGNEKLFF TGCAGCGTTGAGTTTCAGGGGAATGAAAAACTGTTTTTT
TRBD1 TRBJ1-1 NA 14 TRBV30 CAWSTGQGTTEAFF TGTGCCTGGAGTACGGGACAGGGGACCACTGAAGCTTTCTTT
NA TRBJ1-1 NA 14 TRBV19 CAGRAQGPNTEAFF TGTGCCGGTAGGGCCCAGGGACCGAACACTGAAGCTTTCTTT
NA TRBJ2-7 NA 12 TRBV29-1 CSVEFKDYEQYF TGCAGCGTTGAATTCAAGGACTACGAGCAGTACTTC
NA TRBJ1-5 NA 13 TRBV6-5 CASTKGRAQPQHF TGTGCCAGCACTAAGGGGCGCGCTCAGCCCCAGCATTTT
NA TRBJ1-5 NA 15 TRBV5-6 CASSLAGSDNQPQHF TGTGCCAGCAGCTTGGCTGGGAGCGACAATCAGCCCCAGCATTTT
NA TRBJ2-2 once 11 TRBV20-1 CSARGRGELFF TGCAGTGCTAGAGGACGCGGGGAGCTGTTTTTT
NA TRBJ1-1 NA 15 TRBV18 CASSPGGSMNTEAFF TGTGCCAGCTCACCAGGTGGGAGTATGAACACTGAAGCTTTCTTT
TRBD2 TRBJ2-3 NA 19 TRBV7-9 CASRLGLAGTHDGADTQYF TGTGCCAGCAGACTGGGACTAGCGGGGACCCACGACGGGGCAGATACGCAGTATTTT
NA TRBJ1-2 NA 15 TRBV6-5 CASSYSGGPAMGYTF TGTGCCAGCAGTTACTCGGGGGGACCTGCGATGGGCTACACCTTC
NA TRBJ1-4 once 13 TRBV30 CAWSDWAYEKLFF TGTGCCTGGAGTGACTGGGCCTACGAAAAACTGTTTTTT
NA TRBJ1-3 NA 17 TRBV4-2 CASSQETPWAGAVTIYF TGTGCCAGCAGCCAAGAAACCCCCTGGGCAGGGGCGGTCACCATATATTTT
NA TRBJ1-1 NA 13 TRBV3-1/TRBV3-2 CASSQGYGTEAFF TGTGCCAGCAGCCAAGGCTACGGCACTGAAGCTTTCTTT
NA TRBJ2-7 once 14 TRBV27 CASSLLASNYEQYF TGTGCCAGCAGTTTATTGGCTAGCAACTACGAGCAGTACTTC
NA TRBJ1-2 NA 12 TRBV6-5 CASSYGDYGYTF TGTGCCAGCAGTTACGGGGACTATGGCTACACCTTC
NA TRBJ1-1 NA 12 TRBV30 CAWSALDTEAFF TGTGCCTGGAGTGCATTGGACACTGAAGCTTTCTTT
NA TRBJ1-3 NA 15 TRBV5-5 CASSFDRQAGNTIYF TGTGCCAGCAGCTTTGACAGACAGGCTGGAAACACCATATATTTT
NA TRBJ2-6 NA 14 TRBV24-1 CATSRGPGANVLTF TGTGCCACCAGTAGGGGTCCTGGGGCCAACGTCCTGACTTTC
NA TRBJ1-4 NA 14 TRBV3-1/TRBV3-2 CASSQTTPVEKLFF TGTGCCAGCAGCCAAACGACTCCGGTTGAAAAACTGTTTTTT
NA TRBJ2-5 NA 14 TRBV5-1 CASSPRASLETQYF TGCGCCAGCAGCCCCCGGGCTAGTCTGGAGACCCAGTACTTC
NA TRBJ1-1 NA 12 TRBV19 CASSYRNTEAFF TGTGCCAGTAGTTATCGTAACACTGAAGCTTTCTTT
NA TRBJ2-2 once 15 TRBV18 CASSTGYANTGELFF TGTGCCAGCTCAACAGGTTACGCGAACACCGGGGAGCTGTTTTTT
NA TRBJ1-5 NA 11 TRBV3-1/TRBV3-2 CASGDGQPQHF TGTGCCAGCGGAGACGGACAGCCCCAGCATTTT
TRBD1 TRBJ1-2 NA 16 TRBV19 CASNWDSLPTNYGYTF TGTGCCAGTAACTGGGACAGCCTACCAACTAACTATGGCTACACCTTC
NA TRBJ1-1 once 13 TRBV9 CASSVYRNTEAFF TGTGCCAGCAGCGTATACCGGAACACTGAAGCTTTCTTT
NA TRBJ2-7 NA 14 TRBV2 CASNGQGGLYEQYF TGTGCCAGCAACGGGCAGGGGGGTCTCTACGAGCAGTACTTC
TRBD1 TRBJ1-5 NA 16 TRBV19 CASALGQGEGNQPQHF TGTGCCAGTGCTCTTGGGCAGGGGGAAGGCAATCAGCCCCAGCATTTT
NA TRBJ2-3 NA 13 TRBV4-2 CASSHPLADTQYF TGTGCCAGCAGCCATCCCCTCGCAGATACGCAGTATTTT
NA TRBJ1-1 NA 12 TRBV12-3/TRBV12-4 CASMLLGAEAFF TGTGCCAGCATGTTACTTGGGGCTGAAGCTTTCTTT
TRBD1 TRBJ1-1 NA 14 TRBV18 CASSPPTGGTEAFF TGTGCCAGCTCACCCCCAACAGGGGGCACTGAAGCTTTCTTT
NA TRBJ1-5 once 14 TRBV7-9 CASSLSTGNQPQHF TGTGCCAGCAGCTTAAGCACAGGCAATCAGCCCCAGCATTTT
NA TRBJ1-5 NA 13 TRBV7-8 CASSPDSDQPQHF TGTGCCAGCAGCCCGGACAGCGATCAGCCCCAGCATTTT
TRBD1 TRBJ2-7 once 11 TRBV29-1 CSVAQGDEQYF TGCAGCGTTGCGCAGGGGGACGAGCAGTACTTC
NA TRBJ1-2 NA 13 TRBV30 CAWSDSQIYGYTF TGTGCCTGGAGTGATTCGCAGATCTATGGCTACACCTTC
NA TRBJ2-2 NA 14 TRBV24-1 CATSDRRDTGELFF TGTGCCACCAGTGACCGCCGCGACACCGGGGAGCTGTTTTTT
NA TRBJ2-3 NA 15 TRBV11-2 CASSFQPGATDTQYF TGTGCCAGCAGCTTCCAACCGGGGGCCACAGATACGCAGTATTTT
NA TRBJ2-1 NA 14 TRBV28 CASTPDVSYNEQFF TGTGCCAGCACCCCCGACGTATCCTACAATGAGCAGTTCTTC
NA TRBJ1-1 NA 13 TRBV29-1 CSVEEVPNTEAFF TGCAGCGTTGAAGAAGTCCCGAACACTGAAGCTTTCTTT